This record concerns one TCR beta chain sequence. Its antigen is undetermined. This entry belongs to a study of response to subunit inactivated influenza vaccine. General observations from the study: Authors suggested that a seasonal influenza vaccination recruits few new T cells each time.

TCRdb processed the RT-PCR reads anew with MiXCR; each CDR3 protein has one entry. The repertoire consists of about 780,000 distinct CDR3 sequences, with roughly 18% occurring once and the leading ten covering approximately 10%. In germline, CDR1 is LNHNV, CDR2 YYDKDF (reference sequence). There are 16 residues in the CDR3. The junction had 3 bases not matched to a gene; V was cut back by 0 bases and J by 1 base. The rearrangement uses TRBV15 and TRBJ2-3; TRBD1 aligns across 8 bases. The source of this sequence is a man aged 50 to 60 who received an inactivated influenza vaccine. Material: PBMCs from blood, obtained roughly 5 days after vaccination. For the CDR3, the DNA is TGTGCCACCAGCAGAGATTGGGGACAGGGCACAGATACGCAGTATTTT. This gives the protein CATSRDWGQGTDTQYF. Combining the CDR3 with reference TRBV15 and TRBJ2-3 gives the whole variable domain DAMVIQNPRYQVTQFGKPVTLSCSQTLNHNVMYWYQQKSSQAPKLLFHYYDKDFNNEADTPDNFQSRRPNTSFCFLDIRSPGLGDTAMYLCATSRDWGQGTDTQYFGPGTRLTVL.